These T cell receptor beta chains were read from a single sample in a study of T cell changes during pregnancy in multiple sclerosis. Measured with immunoSEQ multiplex PCR; TCRdb has only the in-frame clones, and not every one. The sample includes about 73,000 clones, roughly 90% of them seen just once. The material sequenced was peripheral blood, taken after pregnancy. These receptors were collected from a female donor in good health, enrolled as a control in a pregnancy study. The CDR3 runs from the conserved cysteine through the conserved F or W. D genes are given only for firm matches. A row's size may be missing; if present it is once, few, many or a size class.

TRBJ2-1	TRBD2	TRBV5-1	NA	TGCGCCAGCAGCTTGGTGCTAGCGGGGGCCAATGAGCAGTTCTTC	CASSLVLAGANEQFF
TRBJ2-7	NA	TRBV6-5	NA	TGTGCCAGCAGTTCCTCCGGGACAGAGCAGTACTTC	CASSSSGTEQYF
TRBJ2-5	NA	TRBV7-2	NA	TGTGCCAGCAGCCACCAGGGGGGCGAGACCCAGTACTTC	CASSHQGGETQYF
TRBJ2-1	TRBD2	TRBV4-3	NA	TGCGCCAGCAGCCGAGAGCGGGGGGAGGAGGGTGAGCAGTTCTTC	CASSRERGEEGEQFF
TRBJ1-1	NA	TRBV6-5	NA	TGTGCCAGCAGTCCCGGGGGGGGGCGATTCACTGAAGCTTTCTTT	CASSPGGGRFTEAFF
TRBJ1-3	TRBD1	TRBV18	NA	TGTGCCAGCTCACTCGGGACAGGGGCTGGAAACACCATATATTTT	CASSLGTGAGNTIYF
TRBJ1-2	NA	TRBV21-1	NA	TGTGCCAGCAGCAAGGGGGACAGAGATGGCTACACCTTC	CASSKGDRDGYTF
TRBJ1-2	TRBD1	TRBV27	NA	TGTGCCAGCAGAGGAGGGACAGGGGACTATGGCTACACCTTC	CASRGGTGDYGYTF
TRBJ1-1	NA	TRBV5-1	NA	TGCGCCAGCAGCTCAAATACAGGGAACACTGAAGCTTTCTTT	CASSSNTGNTEAFF
TRBJ1-1	NA	TRBV4-3	few	TGCGCCAGCAGCCTACCGACGCAGGGGCGAGCGGACACTGAAGCTTTCTTT	CASSLPTQGRADTEAFF
TRBJ1-1	NA	TRBV4-1	NA	TGCGCCAGCAGCCAAGCCGGTTGGGGGGGCGCTTTCTTT	CASSQAGWGGAFF
TRBJ2-6	NA	TRBV30	once	TGTGCTTATGCCCCCGGTGGGGCCAACGTCCTGACTTTC	CAYAPGGANVLTF
TRBJ1-1	TRBD1	TRBV5-5	NA	TGTGCCAGCAGCTTGGTGGGGACAGGGGTTTTTGAAGCTTTCTTT	CASSLVGTGVFEAFF
TRBJ1-2	NA	TRBV7-8	NA	TGTGCCAGCAGCTTAGTCGGGGGGGCGGGCTATGGCTACACCTTC	CASSLVGGAGYGYTF
TRBJ1-2	NA	TRBV19	NA	TGTGCCAGTAGTATAGATCGCTATGGCTACACCTTC	CASSIDRYGYTF
TRBJ1-1	NA	TRBV9	few	TGTGCCAGCAGCGTAGCTCCGGGGGTGACTGAAGCTTTCTTT	CASSVAPGVTEAFF
TRBJ1-3	NA	TRBV5-1	NA	TGCGCCAGCAGCTCGGACTTTTCTGGAAACACCATATATTTT	CASSSDFSGNTIYF
TRBJ1-3	NA	TRBV19	once	TGTGCCAGTAGACTCAGGGATGAGGACACCATATATTTT	CASRLRDEDTIYF
TRBJ2-3	NA	TRBV6-6	NA	TGTGCCAGCACCCACGCGTTAGAGGTGGGTACAGATACGCAGTATTTT	CASTHALEVGTDTQYF
TRBJ1-3	NA	TRBV6-6	NA	TGTGCCAGCAACTTACAGACTACTGGAAACACCATATATTTT	CASNLQTTGNTIYF
TRBJ1-1	TRBD1	TRBV6-6	NA	TGTGCCAGCACCGGAGCACAGGGGGCCAGGACTGAAGCTTTCTTT	CASTGAQGARTEAFF
TRBJ1-5	NA	TRBV12-5	NA	TGTGCTAGTGGTTTGGTCCAGCGGGAGGATGGCAATCAGCCCCAGCATTTT	CASGLVQREDGNQPQHF
TRBJ2-7	NA	TRBV6-5	NA	TGTGCCAGCAGCCGGGGCTACGAGCAGTACTTC	CASSRGYEQYF
TRBJ2-7	TRBD1	TRBV7-6	NA	TGTGCCAGCAGCCCGGACAGGAACTACGAGCAGTACTTC	CASSPDRNYEQYF
TRBJ1-2	NA	TRBV18	NA	TGTGCCAGCTCACCGGGGCCTACTAACTATGGCTACACCTTC	CASSPGPTNYGYTF
TRBJ1-2	NA	TRBV6-6	NA	TGTGCCAGCAGGGGGGACATAGCTAACTATGGCTACACCTTC	CASRGDIANYGYTF
TRBJ2-7	TRBD2	TRBV7-9	NA	TGTGCCAGCAGCCCAATCGGGACTAGCGGTCTCGAGCAGTACTTC	CASSPIGTSGLEQYF
TRBJ1-5	NA	TRBV30	NA	TGTGCCTGGAGTTTGGGGGGGCGGTGGAGCAATCAGCCCCAGCATTTT	CAWSLGGRWSNQPQHF
TRBJ1-4	TRBD1	TRBV7-7	NA	TGTGCCAGCAGCTCGGACAGGGGATGGTGGGAAAAACTGTTTTTT	CASSSDRGWWEKLFF
TRBJ1-1	TRBD1	TRBV2	NA	TGTGCCAGCACCCCGGGACAGGGGGGTACTGAAGCTTTCTTT	CASTPGQGGTEAFF
TRBJ2-3	NA	TRBV18	NA	TGTGCCAGCTCCCCCGGGTCCGATACGCAGTATTTT	CASSPGSDTQYF
TRBJ1-2	TRBD1	TRBV5-6	NA	TGTGCCAGCAGCCTCCGGACAGGCGCTATCTATGGCTACACCTTC	CASSLRTGAIYGYTF
TRBJ2-2	NA	TRBV25-1	NA	TGTGCCAGCAGTCCAGGGAGGTCGGACACCGGGGAGCTGTTTTTT	CASSPGRSDTGELFF
TRBJ1-4	NA	TRBV5-4	NA	TGTGCCAGCAGCCGGGGGTTTGGGGAAAAACTGTTTTTT	CASSRGFGEKLFF
TRBJ2-7	TRBD2	TRBV5-6	NA	TGTGCCAGCCGAGAGGTAGCGGGAAATAAAAACGAGCAGTACTTC	CASREVAGNKNEQYF
TRBJ2-2	NA	TRBV30	NA	TGTGCCTGGAGTGTACGGAAGCGTACCGGGGAGCTGTTTTTT	CAWSVRKRTGELFF
TRBJ2-1	NA	TRBV11-2	NA	TGTGCCAGCAGCTTAGGAGGCCTAGCTCTCTACAATGAGCAGTTCTTC	CASSLGGLALYNEQFF
TRBJ1-2	TRBD1	TRBV19	NA	TGTGCCAGCCAGATACAGGGGGCAGGTGGCTACACCTTC	CASQIQGAGGYTF
TRBJ1-4	TRBD1	TRBV5-4	NA	TGTGCCAGCAGCTATACCGGGACAGGAGAAGAAAAACTGTTTTTT	CASSYTGTGEEKLFF
TRBJ2-1	TRBD2	TRBV7-2	NA	TGTGCCAGCAGCCTCGGACTAGCCGACAATGAGCAGTTCTTC	CASSLGLADNEQFF
TRBJ2-2	TRBD1	TRBV2	NA	TGTGCCAGCCAGGGGGACACCGGGGAGCTGTTTTTT	CASQGDTGELFF
TRBJ2-7	TRBD1	TRBV27	NA	TGTGCCAGCAGTTTAATCCCGCCGGGACAGGGATACTACGAGCAGTACTTC	CASSLIPPGQGYYEQYF
TRBJ2-7	NA	TRBV6-5	NA	TGTGCCAGCAGTTGGACAGCCGACTACGAGCAGTACTTC	CASSWTADYEQYF
TRBJ1-2	TRBD1	TRBV4-3	NA	TGCGCCAGCAGCCACATGGGGACAGGCGAGTTAAACTATGGCTACACCTTC	CASSHMGTGELNYGYTF
TRBJ2-3	NA	TRBV18	NA	TGTGCCAGCTCACCTAATTTAGACCCGCCGGGTACGCAGTATTTT	CASSPNLDPPGTQYF
TRBJ1-5	NA	TRBV7-9	NA	TGTGCCAGCAGCCTGACAGAGAGCAATCAGCCCCAGCATTTT	CASSLTESNQPQHF
TRBJ1-2	TRBD1	TRBV5-6	NA	TGTGCCAGCAGCTTACAGGGGGCGCGCGGCTACACCTTC	CASSLQGARGYTF
TRBJ2-5	NA	TRBV30	NA	TGTGCCTGGTCCGGGGTGGCCCAGTACTTC	CAWSGVAQYF
TRBJ2-1	NA	TRBV30	NA	TGTGCCTGGTTGGCGGGACCCGGGTATGAGCAGTTCTTC	CAWLAGPGYEQFF
TRBJ1-1	TRBD1	TRBV6-4	NA	TGTGCCAGCAAGGGACAGAGAAACACTGAAGCTTTCTTT	CASKGQRNTEAFF
TRBJ1-1	NA	TRBV18	NA	TGTGCCAGCTCAGCGAGCAGGGAAAACACTGAAGCTTTCTTT	CASSASRENTEAFF
TRBJ2-3	NA	TRBV5-6	NA	TGTGCCAGCAGCTTGAGGGGGGGGCCCACAGATACGCAGTATTTT	CASSLRGGPTDTQYF